The 16 T cell receptor beta chains presented below share a single source sample, sequenced in a study of cytomegalovirus exposure and HLA in healthy donors. The PCR was carried out with 60 Vbeta primers and 13 Jbeta primers. The repertoire was sequenced with immunoSEQ multiplex PCR; TCRdb's copy has only in-frame clones and lacks some. The sample yields approximately 210,000 clones, 81% seen once. The specimen sequenced was PBMCs. Receptor source: a young man in good health and CMV-seronegative.

The CDR3 here is CASSEFDGDEQYF. CDR3 bases: TGTGCCAGCAGTGAATTTGACGGGGACGAGCAGTACTTC. The V gene is TRBV2, the J gene TRBJ2-7, with a possible D match to TRBD2 (5 bases). This CDR3 is built from 13 residues. The germline gives CDR1 SNHLY, CDR2 FYNNEI. V lost 2 bases and J lost 5, with 10 bases in between.

This chain uses TRBV11-2 with TRBJ2-3; D is possibly TRBD1 (6 bases). The V and J ends lost 1 base and 1 base respectively, with 15 bases between them. Germline V CDR1 and CDR2: SGHAT, FQNNGV. The CDR3 runs to 17 residues. The CDR3, as DNA: TGTGCCAGCAGCTTAGCGTTACAGGGCACGGGCACAGATACGCAGTATTTT. It codes for CASSLALQGTGTDTQYF.

The chain links TRBV6-1 to TRBJ2-5, with 8 bases aligning to TRBD2. With 0 bases clipped from V and 5 bases from J, the junction kept 8 bases outside the gene matches. Germline V gene lookup returns CDR1 MNHNS and CDR2 SASEGT. The CDR3 has 16 amino acids. CDR3 loop: CASSEAMAGGRETQYF. CDR3 DNA: TGTGCCAGCAGTGAAGCGATGGCGGGAGGTCGGGAGACCCAGTACTTC.

This rearrangement joins TRBV14 to TRBJ2-7; perhaps TRBD2 as D (5 bases). The CDR3 has 14 amino acids. CDR1 and CDR2 (germline): SGHDN, FVKESK. With 1 base removed from V and 5 bases from J, the gap between germline ends came to 12 bases. As DNA, the CDR3 is TGTGCCAGCAGCCAAGTAGGGAGCGGAAACGAGCAGTACTTC. Translated: CASSQVGSGNEQYF.

The V call is TRBV5-1, the J call TRBJ2-7, with a weak D call TRBD1 (5 bases). The CDR3 consists of 14 residues. V was clipped by 0 bases and J by 3 bases, with 10 bases between them. Germline values: CDR1 SGHRS, CDR2 YFSETQ. The CDR3: CASSLGQPNYEQYF. The DNA for the CDR3 is TGCGCCAGCAGCTTGGGACAGCCGAACTACGAGCAGTACTTC. The full variable domain, with the rest looked up from reference TRBV5-1 and TRBJ2-7, is KAGVTQTPRYLIKTRGQQVTLSCSPISGHRSVSWYQQTPGQGLQFLFEYFSETQRNKGNFPGRFSGRQFSNSRSEMNVSTLELGDSALYLCASSLGQPNYEQYFGPGTRLTVT.

The count of this clone is one. J is TRBJ1-1 and V is TRBV4-1; D gene ambiguous. The CDR3 is made up of 14 amino acids. With 0 bases removed from V and 1 base from J, the gap between germline ends came to 6 bases. Germline V gene lookup returns CDR1 MGHRA and CDR2 YSYEKL. The CDR3 sequence is CASSQDPENTEAFF. CDR3 sequence (DNA): TGCGCCAGCAGCCAAGATCCAGAGAACACTGAAGCTTTCTTT.

This clone was counted between two and nine times. J is TRBJ2-3 and V is TRBV5-6; 12 bases are shared with TRBD2. The CDR3 is made up of 15 amino acids. The V gene end was trimmed by 1 base and the J gene end by 4 bases; junction bases not matched to a gene: 1. The germline V gene has CDR1 SGHDT and CDR2 YYEEEE. CDR3 amino acids: CASSLRLAGADTQYF. Here the CDR3 DNA reads TGTGCCAGCAGCTTGCGACTAGCGGGAGCAGATACGCAGTATTTT.

This clone has more than one count but fewer than ten. The rearrangement joins TRBV7-6 to TRBJ2-5; tentatively, D is TRBD1 (6 bases). CDR3 length: 16 amino acids. The V end lost 0 bases, the J end lost 1 base, and 12 bases lay between the germline ends. Germline assignment: CDR1 SGHVS and CDR2 FNYEAQ. The DNA for the CDR3 is TGTGCCAGCAGCTTAGCGGGGGCCGGTAGCCAAGAGACCCAGTACTTC. It yields the protein CASSLAGAGSQETQYF.

For this clone: The junction and the germline gene differ at one end; a read error may be behind it. The chain has TRBV7-9 and TRBJ1-3; 8 nucleotides align to TRBD1. In germline, CDR1 is SEHNR, CDR2 FQNEAQ (reference sequence). This CDR3 region has 18 residues. The CDR3, as DNA: TGTTCCAGCAGCTCCGTAGTTGTGGACAGGGAATCTGGAAACACCATATATTTT. Residues: CSSSSVVVDRESGNTIYF.

This sequence joins TRBV7-2 and TRBJ2-1; D call uncertain. Germline CDR1 SGHTA, CDR2 FQGNSA. Between the trimmed V and J ends, which lost 1 base and 15 bases, there was a span of 10 bases. The CDR3 is 11 residues long. CDR3 protein: CASSLGRVAFF. The CDR3 DNA reads TGTGCCAGCAGCTTAGGTAGAGTTGCGTTCTTC.

The chain uses TRBV11-2 and TRBJ1-2; no definite D call. CDR3 length: 13 amino acids. The V gene lost 1 base and the J gene lost 5 bases, with 8 bases spanning the gap. Germline lookup yields CDR1 SGHAT and CDR2 FQNNGV. This chain's CDR3 is CASSLGGVYGYTF. The CDR3 region has the DNA TGTGCCAGCAGCTTAGGGGGAGTATATGGCTACACCTTC. The whole variable domain, filled in from reference TRBV11-2 and TRBJ1-2, reads EAGVAQSPRYKIIEKRQSVAFWCNPISGHATLYWYQQILGQGPKLLIQFQNNGVVDDSQLPKDRFSAERLKGVDSTLKIQPAKLEDSAVYLCASSLGGVYGYTFGSGTRLTVV.

The CDR3 coding sequence is TGTGCCAGCAGTCCAGGGGCTGGAAACACCATATATTTT. Protein sequence: CASSPGAGNTIYF. V gene TRBV25-1 combines with J gene TRBJ1-3; weak D call: TRBD1 (6 bases). CDR3 length: 13 residues. Germline V gene data show CDR1 as MGHDK and CDR2 as SYGVNS. Trimming left V 5 bases short and J 2 bases short, with 7 bases between.

Comments on this clone: The same CDR3 also results from other DNA sequences found in this sample. In DNA form, the CDR3 reads TGTGCCAGTAGTATTACAGGGGGAAGGGGCAATCAGCCCCAGCATTTT. Translation gives CASSITGGRGNQPQHF. J is TRBJ1-5 and V is TRBV19; 8 bases match TRBD1. The germline V gene encodes CDR1 LNHDA and CDR2 SQIVND (reference sequence). The V gene end was trimmed by 3 bases and the J gene end by 2 bases; junction bases not matched to a gene: 6. The CDR3 covers 16 residues.

This chain connects TRBV30 to TRBJ2-5; possible D gene TRBD1, 5 bases. The CDR3 has 13 residues. Germline CDR1 reads GTSNPN; CDR2 reads SVGIG (reference sequence). Trimming removed 0 bases at V and 1 base at J, with 6 bases between. CDR3 nucleotide sequence: TGTGCCTGGAGTGTACAGGTCCAAGAGACCCAGTACTTC. As protein: CAWSVQVQETQYF.

V is TRBV9 and J is TRBJ2-2, with D maybe TRBD2 (6 bases). The V gene lost 0 bases and the J gene lost 5 bases, with 11 bases spanning the gap. Germline CDR1 reads SGDLS; CDR2 reads YYNGEE. The CDR3 is made up of 15 amino acids. CDR3 in DNA: TGTGCCAGCAGCGTAGGTACTAGCAGAACCGGGGAGCTGTTTTTT. This translates into CASSVGTSRTGELFF.

The rearrangement links TRBV28 to TRBJ2-7, with 11 bases identical to TRBD1. CDR1 is MDHEN, CDR2 SYDVKM, per germline. The CDR3 is 14 residues long. Unmatched junction bases numbered 3, after V lost 5 bases and J lost 3 bases. The CDR3 DNA reads as TGTGCCAGCAGTCCAGGGACAGGGGGCTACGAGCAGTACTTC. Translating gives CASSPGTGGYEQYF.